A single sample gave rise to the 6 T cell receptor beta chains below, sequenced in a study of blood T cell repertoires in COVID-19. Assay: immunoSEQ multiplex PCR; the TCRdb copy retains only in-frame clones and omits some. The sample has about half a million clones, roughly nine tenths seen once. The sample comprised peripheral blood. Every receptor here comes from a man aged 18 to 29 with COVID-19, enrolled during active disease.

This clone occurred once. The chain joins TRBV6-1 to TRBJ2-2, with 10 bases matching TRBD1. This CDR3 is built from 15 residues. Germline-derived CDR1 and CDR2 are MNHNS and SASEGT. V lost 5 bases and J lost 7; bases outside the gene matches: 7. The CDR3 reads CASSPGQGLNGELFF. CDR3 DNA: TGTGCCAGCAGTCCGGGACAGGGGTTAAACGGGGAGCTGTTTTTT.

The CDR3 bases are TGTGCCAGCAGCTTGGGACTAGCCCTATGGTCCTACAATGAGCAGTTCTTC. Protein sequence: CASSLGLALWSYNEQFF. This chain uses TRBV13 with TRBJ2-1; 9 bases map to TRBD2. Germline-derived CDR1 and CDR2 are PRHDT and FYEKMQ (reference sequence). V trimming: 3 bases; J trimming: 1 base; junction bases outside the gene matches: 7. The CDR3 runs to 17 residues.

The chain recombines TRBV29-1 with TRBJ2-7, with 7 nucleotides matching TRBD1. The CDR3 length is 14 residues. The V gene's germline CDR1 is SQVTM and CDR2 ANQGSEA. V lost 3 bases to trimming and J lost 5 bases; unmatched junction nucleotides: 10. The CDR3 spells CSVDGARGLNEQYF. The CDR3, as DNA: TGCAGCGTTGACGGGGCAAGGGGGCTTAACGAGCAGTACTTC.

This rearrangement joins TRBV2 to TRBJ1-6; 7 bases are a match to TRBD1. Unmatched junction bases numbered 7, after V lost 5 bases and J lost 6 bases. This CDR3 spans 15 amino acids. Germline values: CDR1 SNHLY, CDR2 FYNNEI. Here the CDR3 reads CASSPTTGSNSPLHF. The CDR3 nucleotides read TGTGCCAGCAGTCCAACGACAGGGAGTAATTCACCCCTCCACTTT.

The chain combines TRBV6-5 with TRBJ2-3; tentatively, D is TRBD2 (6 bases). The CDR3 sequence is 14 residues long. The germline gives CDR1 MNHEY, CDR2 SVGAGI. V lost 0 bases, J lost 3 bases, and 7 bases lay in between. This chain's CDR3 is CASSYSRETDTQYF. The CDR3 nucleotides read TGTGCCAGCAGTTACTCACGGGAGACAGATACGCAGTATTTT.

The rearrangement links TRBV18 to TRBJ1-5; possibly TRBD1 for D (6 bases). V gave up 2 bases and J gave up 8 bases, with 13 bases separating them. The CDR3 loop spans 14 amino acids. Germline CDR1 reads KGHSH; CDR2 reads LQKENI. CDR3 region: CASSPGGATEPQHF. The CDR3 region has the DNA TGTGCCAGCTCACCAGGGGGGGCAACGGAGCCCCAGCATTTT.